This paragraph reports one T cell receptor beta chain. Its antigen is still unknown. There are no base qualities to consult, and no much larger clone falls within one base. In total, 630 or so healthy bone marrow donors made up the cohort. All cohort members were sampled while nominally healthy, although unrecorded immune exposures were likely present. The donor was CMV seronegative and was included in the group of several hundred seronegative cohort members. Every donor gave a peripheral blood sample, and the peripheral blood mononuclear cells from that sample were used for TCR beta sequencing. Genomic DNA extraction from the blood cell samples was performed with the Qiagen DNeasy Blood Extraction Kit. CDR1 and CDR2, looked up from the germline V gene, are SQVTM and ANQGSEA. The CDR3 covers 14 residues, taking in both the cysteine and the phenylalanine. The kept DNA is CDR3 alone, 42 bases in frame from the first base. Relative to germline, V is 6 bases shorter and J is 6 bases shorter, with 17 bases between their ends.

These data originate in a study of cytomegalovirus exposure and HLA in healthy donors (TCRdb year 2017). Concerning the study at large: According to an earlier analysis of 587 of the donors, about 179 million T cells yielded some 120 million unique TCR beta sequences and approximately 300 Gb of sequence data. The number of typed donors differed by locus: roughly 620-640 for A, B, C, DRB1 and DQB1; 522 for DQA1; some 590 for DPA1; and roughly 490 for DPB1. Every repertoire in the discovery cohort had been generated on one and the same sequencing platform. To predict cytomegalovirus infection status, the study combined high-throughput TCR immunosequencing, statistical association of individual TCRs with disease status, and machine learning. Besides the first cohort of about 730 subjects, a separate validation cohort made up of roughly 120 different subjects was used. An earlier analysis of around 580 of the donors used high-throughput TCR beta sequencing to judge whether each TCR beta V gene segment behaved as functional or pseudogenic. A later genetic analysis used genome-wide SNP genotypes for about 60% of the roughly 700 donors, treating that subset as a discovery cohort. Among approximately 370 genotyped donors of the cohort, an average of roughly 230,000 unique TCR beta nucleotide sequences was sequenced per donor, of which roughly 17% were non-productive. Donor age, sex, ethnicity and CMV serostatus were collected together with the repertoire data. The study was designed to test whether signatures of past pathogen exposure could be identified by cataloging public T cell receptors. In a later analysis, previously published TCR beta repertoires from hundreds of donors were re-analyzed and high-resolution HLA genotyping was added so that TCR occurrence patterns could be studied. The T cell repertoires of 670 or so subjects were profiled by immunosequencing and related to cytomegalovirus serostatus. Five DR-DQ haplotypes were treated as single units for association and clustering because of strong linkage in the cohort. Roughly 300 gigabases of sequencing data and approximately 93 million unique TCR sequences were included in an early release covering around 650 HLA-typed donors. Among the roughly 370 genotyped donors, around 81% belonged to the genetic ancestry cluster associated with self-reported Caucasian donors. Rather than drawing on any new phenotypic data, the later analysis identified candidate immune exposures from TCR beta sequences and the way those sequences occurred across donors. Both class I and class II loci were covered by HLA typing, at four-digit resolution. Overall study outcomes, separate from this receptor: Several of the top co-occurrence clusters appeared to be linked to parvovirus B19, influenza, CMV and Epstein-Barr virus, according to a later analysis. In both the original and validation cohorts, the classifier was reported to diagnose cytomegalovirus status with high specificity and sensitivity. The only immune exposure information available for the cohort was CMV serostatus. According to the authors, the approach could potentially be generalized to other disease states and immunological phenotypes. When HLA alleles, especially DR and DQ, strongly co-occurred, TCR associations were difficult to assign to individual alleles. In the study, approximately 150 TCR beta chains were listed as associated with cytomegalovirus. A further reported finding was that TCR beta sequences accurately predicted the HLA-A and HLA-B alleles for most subjects in the first cohort. Presence/absence analyses assumed roughly uniform sequencing depth across donors, an assumption that may not hold. A later analysis found that TCR association rates varied across HLA loci, with DRB1 alleles showing the most associated TCRs and HLA-C alleles the fewest. Because the 87-base-pair reads could not distinguish some IMGT-functional V segments, including TRBV6-2 and TRBV6-3, those segments were excluded. A later analysis associated 15,000 to 20,000 TCR beta sequences with specific HLA alleles at a false discovery rate of 0.05. Because counts were too low, some 17 rarely observed V segments, including chromosome 9 orphons, were left out of the earlier analysis of approximately 580 of the donors. In an earlier analysis of a few hundred of the donors, most TCR beta V segments were observed in productive rearrangements about 87% or about 30% of the time, broadly matching IMGT annotations. Most CMV-associated TCR beta chains appeared to be HLA-restricted in a later analysis, and the HLA associations seemed to be driven largely by CMV exposure. Three of the identified cytomegalovirus-associated TCR beta chains were confirmed in vitro to be specific for cytomegalovirus antigens. Compared with the 666-donor mean, donors in an Asian-associated ancestry cluster had fewer N-insertions in productive TCRs, according to a later genetic analysis. HLA typing was unavailable for some donors at each locus, so association tests used only the typed subset. The cohort was sequenced for TCR beta chains only, and without alpha or paired-chain data the features that could be detected were limited. Most TCR sequences were seen in very few donors, while some public TCRs were found in many individuals. A later analysis found that HLA-associated TCR beta chains were more clonally expanded and had lower generation probabilities than equally common non-associated chains. Linkage disequilibrium might explain the correlated functional status among segregating V segments, but an unknown experimental factor could not be excluded. A cluster of highly shared sequence variants was judged likely to represent a technical artifact of the sequencing pipeline. An association between a missense DCLRE1C variant and V-gene and J-gene trimming of TCR beta chains was found in a later genetic analysis and replicated in an independent cohort.

Libraries came from the immunoSEQ multiplex PCR assay. For the multiplex PCR, a mixture combining 60 forward primers for TCR Vbeta segments and 13 reverse primers for TCR Jbeta segments was used. The CDR3 region of rearranged TCR beta genes was amplified from genomic DNA by a multiplex PCR assay. The amplified TCR beta libraries were sequenced on the Illumina HiSeq System as 87-base-pair reads. In the source study's methods: Across the 500 to 750 repertoires, a later analysis counted 60 million to 90 million unique TCR beta chains, roughly 11 million of which were shared by at least two donors. To remove PCR and sequencing errors, raw reads were error-corrected and collapsed into unique sequences using a nearest-neighbor algorithm that merged closely related sequences. V, D and J gene segments were assigned by aligning CDR3 sequences to IMGT reference sequences. For a sequence to be retained, at least a six-nucleotide match to both a V gene segment and a J gene segment was required. Rearrangements were called productive when the CDR3 lacked stop codons and stayed in frame with V and J; all others were non-productive. Following IMGT convention, CDR3 was defined as the stretch from the second conserved V-encoded cysteine to the conserved J-encoded phenylalanine. Sequences without an unambiguous match to a single V gene segment were excluded from the earlier analysis of almost 600 of the donors. In an earlier analysis of approximately 550 of the donors, V segments were called functional above 56.7% productive rearrangements and were called segregating when the between-donor standard deviation exceeded 5%. To diagnose cytomegalovirus status from the catalog of TCR beta chain sequences, a statistical classification framework was built. V and J gene assignment, in a later analysis, came from comparing TCR nucleotide sequences with IMGT/GENE-DB human TR gene sequences. In a later analysis, CDR3 sequences and most-parsimonious VDJ recombination scenarios were assigned using the TCRdist pipeline. In a later analysis, each TCR beta chain was defined by its CDR3 amino acid sequence together with its V-gene family, and reads without a unique V-gene family were excluded. To address suspected cross-contamination and a sequencing artifact, a later analysis removed some 620 highly shared, low-generation-probability nucleotide sequences. In a later analysis, a clonal expansion index for each public chain was calculated from normalized within-repertoire ranks of inferred template counts. Generation probabilities in a later analysis came from a VDJ recombination model fitted to out-of-frame rearrangements, and those results were checked against IGoR. A later analysis scored TCR-TCR, TCR-HLA and TCR-CMV co-occurrence with hypergeometric tests, applying a repertoire-size bias correction to TCR pairs. To estimate false discovery rates, a later analysis permuted the HLA or CMV assignments 20 times. In a later analysis, co-occurring TCRs were grouped with DBSCAN, and TCRdist sequence similarity was added when clustering was performed within HLA-allele-positive subsets. Co-occurrence clustering excluded repertoires with fewer than 30,000 or more than 120,000 public chains, plus five with anomalous nucleotide sharing. Drawn from immuneACCESS, this table holds only the in-frame rearrangements with V and J called that TCRdb kept. Clones are partly lost; checked studies trace under half to an unresolved V gene and leave the rest unexplained. V and J calls and clone size are given by that table; D and trimming were obtained from the DNA. A total of roughly 190,000 clones appear in this sample, around 87% of them only once. More than 1.5% of the sample is taken by the ten largest.

The specimen sequenced was PBMCs. This TCR was sampled from a woman younger than 30 in good health and CMV-seronegative. Rearrangement joined TRBV29-1 to TRBJ2-2; matching of 6 bases hints at TRBD1 as the D gene. CDR3 region: CSVGSLGAAGELFF. The DNA sequence follows: TGCAGCGTGGGGTCTTTGGGGGCGGCCGGGGAGCTGTTTTTT.